These 15 T cell receptor beta chains originate from one sample sequenced in a study of T cell repertoires in cytomegalovirus infection. MiXCR was run by TCRdb on the reads, yielding one entry per CDR3 protein. The sample lists 150,000 to 200,000 distinct CDR3 sequences, 28% occurring once. What was sequenced was PBMCs. These TCRs come from a human donor in good health (CMV status not recorded). Some clones in this sample may be carry-over from other donors' samples.

CDR3 amino acids: CASSLGAGAGTEAFF. In DNA, the CDR3 is TGTGCCAGCAGCTTAGGGGCAGGGGCGGGCACTGAAGCTTTCTTT. The V and J genes are TRBV7-9 and TRBJ1-1; a possible D gene is TRBD1 (6 bases). Looked up from germline, CDR1 is SEHNR and CDR2 is FQNEAQ (reference sequence). The CDR3 sequence is 15 residues long. The ends were cut back, 1 base at V and 4 bases at J, with 13 bases in the middle.

The J gene is TRBJ2-1, the V gene TRBV6-5; 8 bases match TRBD1. This CDR3 is built from 13 residues. Germline CDR1 reads MNHEY; CDR2 reads SVGAGI. J was trimmed by 8 bases and V by 5 bases; bases with no gene match: 5. For the CDR3, the DNA is TGTGCCAGCAGTCCGGGACAGGTAGATGAGCAGTTCTTC. Protein: CASSPGQVDEQFF.

V and J are TRBV29-1 and TRBJ2-7; 9 bases match TRBD2. The CDR3 runs 14 residues. Germline CDR1 reads SQVTM; CDR2 reads ANQGSEA. After removal of 6 bases from V and 1 base from J, the junction contained 7 bases not matched to a gene. This chain's CDR3 is CSVLERGASYEQYF. In nucleotides, the CDR3 is TGCAGCGTCCTCGAGCGGGGGGCTTCCTACGAGCAGTACTTC.

This clonotype was found a few times. This chain links TRBV19 with TRBJ2-7; 7 bases map to TRBD2. CDR1 is LNHDA and CDR2 is SQIVND in the germline V gene (reference sequence). The CDR3 runs 13 residues. V lost 6 bases to trimming and J lost 7 bases; unmatched junction nucleotides: 9. The CDR3 loop reads CASSERGGGEQYF. CDR3 nucleotide sequence: TGTGCCAGTAGCGAGCGGGGCGGCGGAGAGCAGTACTTC.

This clonotype was detected only a few times. This chain uses TRBV12-3 or TRBV12-4 with TRBJ1-2; perhaps TRBD1 as D (5 bases). Trimming shortened V by 1 base and J by 5 bases, and 8 bases separated the two germline ends. The CDR3 totals 13 residues. The DNA of the CDR3 is TGTGCCAGCAGTTTAGAGACAGATTATGGCTACACCTTC. Protein: CASSLETDYGYTF.

The gene calls are TRBV10-3 and TRBJ2-4; D is unclear. CDR1 and CDR2 (germline): ENHRY, SYGVKD. The V end lost 4 bases, the J end lost 1 base, and 2 bases lay between the germline ends. CDR3 length: 12 amino acids. CDR3 sequence: CAISGAKNIQYF. The CDR3, as DNA: TGTGCCATCAGTGGGGCCAAAAACATTCAGTACTTC.

The gene calls are TRBV12-3 or TRBV12-4 and TRBJ1-1; 7 bases fit TRBD1. CDR3 length equals 16 residues. V was pared by 1 base and J by 1 base, with 6 bases of the junction left unmatched. CDR3: CASSLGQGLGNTEAFF. DNA of the CDR3: TGTGCCAGCAGTTTAGGACAGGGCTTAGGGAACACTGAAGCTTTCTTT.

J is TRBJ1-1 and V is TRBV10-2; possibly TRBD1 for D (5 bases). Trimming cost V 7 bases and J 6 bases, with 12 bases left between them. CDR1 and CDR2 (germline): WSHSY, SAAADI. This CDR3 comprises 12 residues. As DNA, the CDR3 is TGCGCCAGCAAGTATCAAGGGGCTGAAGCTTTCTTT. Translation gives CASKYQGAEAFF.

The chain uses TRBV4-3 and TRBJ1-2, with unresolved D. Deletions cut 2 bases from V and 6 bases from J, with 10 bases between. This CDR3 spans 13 amino acids. Germline CDR1 and CDR2: LGHNA and YSLEER. The CDR3 reads CASSQQSGDGYTF. CDR3 coding DNA: TGCGCCAGCAGCCAACAGAGCGGGGATGGCTACACCTTC.

This clonotype was detected a few times. The chain joins TRBV6-2 or TRBV6-3 to TRBJ1-5; D is ambiguous. The germline V gene has CDR1 MNHEY and CDR2 SVGEGT. This CDR3 has 14 amino acids. V was clipped by 6 bases and J by 1 base, with 10 bases between them. The CDR3 is CASSPRRSNQPQHF. The CDR3 DNA reads TGTGCCAGCAGCCCGCGGAGGAGCAATCAGCCCCAGCATTTT.

This clonotype was counted a single time. The V call is TRBV7-2, the J call TRBJ1-2; 8 bases align to TRBD1. Per the germline V gene, CDR1 is SGHTA and CDR2 is FQGNSA. The trim removed 4 bases at V and 6 bases at J, leaving 7 bases unmatched. The CDR3 runs 14 residues. The CDR3 is CASSSPRQGNGYTF. DNA for the CDR3: TGTGCCAGCAGCTCTCCGAGACAGGGGAATGGCTACACCTTC.

The chain uses TRBV12-3 or TRBV12-4 and TRBJ2-1; D unresolved. The V and J ends lost 1 base and 5 bases respectively, with 12 bases between them. This CDR3 is built from 15 residues. The CDR3 DNA sequence: TGTGCCAGCAGTTTAGGGTCCCAAGGGAACAATGAGCAGTTCTTC. It is translated as CASSLGSQGNNEQFF.

A few counts support this clonotype. V usage is TRBV29-1 and J usage is TRBJ1-1; TRBD1 agrees at 8 bases. The germline CDR1 and CDR2 sequences are SQVTM and ANQGSEA. V was pared by 3 bases and J by 4 bases, with 7 bases of the junction left unmatched. This CDR3 is 14 amino acids long. Here the CDR3 reads CSVDRGLMGTEAFF. For the CDR3, the DNA is TGCAGCGTTGACAGGGGGCTAATGGGCACTGAAGCTTTCTTT.

This clonotype occurred many times. The V and J genes are TRBV20-1 and TRBJ1-5; perhaps TRBD1 as D (5 bases). Trimming took 0 bases from V and 2 from J, leaving 8 bases between them. CDR1 is DFQATT, CDR2 SNEGSKA, per germline (reference sequence). The CDR3 is made up of 14 amino acids. CDR3 nucleotides: TGCAGTGCTAGAGAAGGGGCAGGCAATCAGCCCCAGCATTTT. Amino acids: CSAREGAGNQPQHF.

This clonotype has more than one count but fewer than ten. The V gene is TRBV5-8, the J gene TRBJ1-1; 8 positions agree with TRBD1. The CDR3 extends over 14 amino acids. Germline loops: CDR1 SGHTS, CDR2 YDEGEE. V trimming: 2 bases; J trimming: 1 base; junction bases outside the gene matches: 1. In DNA form, the CDR3 reads TGTGCCAGCAGCTTTGACAGGGGGAACACTGAAGCTTTCTTT. This codes for CASSFDRGNTEAFF.